Below are 20 T cell receptor beta chains sequenced from a single sample in a study of shared clonotypes between healthy human individuals. Data came from immunoSEQ multiplex PCR; TCRdb stores just in-frame clones and leaves some out. The sample carries millions of clones, 85% to 95% recorded once. Sequenced input: naive CD4+ T cells sorted from blood. Subset reported: CD45RA+ positively selected. The receptor set was obtained from a man younger than 30 in good health.

V is TRBV28 and J is TRBJ2-2; 7 bases agree with TRBD1. The CDR3 contains 16 residues. J lost 0 bases, V lost 5 bases, and 6 bases had no gene match. The germline CDR1 and CDR2 sequences are MDHEN and SYDVKM. CDR3 region: CASSPYDRANTGELFF. CDR3 nucleotides: TGTGCCAGCAGTCCATATGACAGGGCGAACACCGGGGAGCTGTTTTTT.

The gene calls are TRBV28 and TRBJ1-1; D unclear. V lost 5 bases and J lost 11, with 15 bases in between. Per germline, CDR1 MDHEN and CDR2 SYDVKM. This CDR3 is built from 12 residues. The CDR3 loop reads CASSTPSGNAFF. The CDR3 DNA sequence: TGTGCCAGCAGTACCCCCAGCGGTAACGCTTTCTTT. Full variable domain (outside the CDR3, taken from reference TRBV28 and TRBJ1-1): DVKVTQSSRYLVKRTGEKVFLECVQDMDHENMFWYRQDPGLGLRLIYFSYDVKMKEKGDIPEGYSVSREKKERFSLILESASTNQTSMYLCASSTPSGNAFFGQGTRLTVV.

V usage is TRBV7-9 and J usage is TRBJ2-4, with 9 bases fitting TRBD2. Germline-derived CDR1 and CDR2 are SEHNR and FQNEAQ (reference sequence). The CDR3 has 15 amino acids. Losses at the gene ends were 3 bases for V and 7 bases for J; bases not matched to a gene: 7. The CDR3 loop reads CASSFRQREVNIQYF. CDR3 sequence (DNA): TGTGCCAGCAGCTTCCGCCAGCGGGAGGTGAACATTCAGTACTTC. The whole variable domain, filled in from reference TRBV7-9 and TRBJ2-4, reads DTGVSQNPRHKITKRGQNVTFRCDPISEHNRLYWYRQTLGQGPEFLTYFQNEAQLEKSRLLSDRFSAERPKGSFSTLEIQRTEQGDSAMYLCASSFRQREVNIQYFGAGTRLSVL.

CDR3 residues: CASSLDRGKGETQYF. For the CDR3, the DNA is TGCGCCAGCAGCTTAGACAGGGGGAAGGGAGAGACCCAGTACTTC. The rearrangement links TRBV5-1 to TRBJ2-5; 9 nucleotides agree with TRBD1. The germline V gene encodes CDR1 SGHRS and CDR2 YFSETQ. Trimming removed 2 bases from V and 4 bases from J; junction bases left unmatched: 6. The CDR3 is 15 amino acids. The full variable domain, with the rest looked up from reference TRBV5-1 and TRBJ2-5, is KAGVTQTPRYLIKTRGQQVTLSCSPISGHRSVSWYQQTPGQGLQFLFEYFSETQRNKGNFPGRFSGRQFSNSRSEMNVSTLELGDSALYLCASSLDRGKGETQYFGPGTRLLVL.

The chain carries TRBV7-3 and TRBJ1-5; D gene ambiguous. With 1 base removed from V and 3 bases from J, the gap between germline ends came to 10 bases. CDR3 length equals 15 residues. CDR1 SGHTA and CDR2 FQGTGA come from the germline V gene. CDR3 protein: CASSLNGQSNQPQHF. CDR3 DNA sequence: TGTGCCAGCAGCTTAAATGGCCAGTCCAATCAGCCCCAGCATTTT.

The chain is built from TRBV7-2 and TRBJ2-3; no firm D call. The CDR3 length is 15 residues. CDR1 SGHTA and CDR2 FQGNSA come from the germline V gene. Between the trimmed V and J ends, which lost 0 bases and 4 bases, there was a span of 11 bases. In DNA form, the CDR3 reads TGTGCCAGCAGCTTAGCGGGCGCTCGGTCAGATACGCAGTATTTT. It encodes CASSLAGARSDTQYF.

The chain has TRBV9 and TRBJ1-1; D ambiguous. Trimming stripped 0 bases from V and 1 base from J, with 7 bases between. Germline lookup yields CDR1 SGDLS and CDR2 YYNGEE. The CDR3 contains 14 residues. The CDR3 nucleotides are TGTGCCAGCAGCGTAGAGTGGGAGAACACTGAAGCTTTCTTT. It yields the protein CASSVEWENTEAFF.

The chain employs TRBV5-1 and TRBJ2-1, with D unclear. The germline V and J ends were trimmed by 4 bases and 6 bases, with 8 bases remaining between them. CDR1 is SGHRS, CDR2 YFSETQ, per germline. The CDR3 is made up of 12 amino acids. This chain's CDR3 is CASSPYSNEQFF. CDR3 bases: TGCGCCAGCAGCCCGTACTCCAATGAGCAGTTCTTC.

V is TRBV5-6 and J is TRBJ2-7, with 8 bases fitting TRBD1. The CDR3 is 14 residues long. The ends lost 0 bases at V and 6 bases at J; junction bases unmatched: 5. CDR1 is SGHDT, CDR2 YYEEEE, per germline. CDR3 in DNA: TGTGCCAGCAGCTTGGGCAGGGGGCGCGTCGAGCAGTACTTC. Its protein product is CASSLGRGRVEQYF.

The rearrangement joins TRBV19 to TRBJ1-2, with 7 bases matching TRBD1. The CDR3 has 15 amino acids. J was trimmed by 6 bases and V by 7 bases; bases with no gene match: 14. The germline V gene has CDR1 LNHDA and CDR2 SQIVND (reference sequence). The DNA for the CDR3 is TGTGCCAGTACGGGGGTGACAGGGCTCGAACATGGCTACACCTTC. It is translated as CASTGVTGLEHGYTF.

Comment on this clone: This sample also contains other DNA sequences that code for the same CDR3. The chain recombines TRBV2 with TRBJ2-2; tentatively, D is TRBD1 (6 bases). Trimming took 5 bases from V and 3 from J, leaving 10 bases between them. The CDR3 spans 14 residues. CDR1 and CDR2 from the germline V gene are SNHLY and FYNNEI. CDR3 nucleotide sequence: TGTGCCAGCAGTTCAACAGGGTACACCGGGGAGCTGTTTTTT. This sequence encodes CASSSTGYTGELFF.

The V and J genes are TRBV5-1 and TRBJ1-6, with TRBD1 as a possible D gene (5 bases). CDR1 and CDR2 (germline): SGHRS, YFSETQ. The CDR3 consists of 16 residues. V was shortened by 2 bases and J by 8 bases, with 17 bases between the two germline ends. CDR3 DNA sequence: TGCGCCAGCAGCTTTGGAGGCGTTGCGGGGGATTCACCCCTCCACTTT. Protein: CASSFGGVAGDSPLHF.

This rearrangement joins TRBV4-1 to TRBJ2-2; D gene ambiguous. The CDR3 has 15 residues. The germline V and J ends were trimmed by 4 bases and 1 base, with 10 bases remaining between them. The germline CDR1 and CDR2 sequences are MGHRA and YSYEKL. The CDR3 region has the DNA TGCGCCAGCAGCCCCGGACGGAGGAACACCGGGGAGCTGTTTTTT. Protein: CASSPGRRNTGELFF.

The rearrangement links TRBV5-1 to TRBJ2-7; no definite D call. Trimming cost V 0 bases and J 1 base, with 11 bases left between them. The germline gives CDR1 SGHRS, CDR2 YFSETQ. The CDR3 totals 15 residues. In DNA form, the CDR3 reads TGCGCCAGCAGCTTGGACGGGTCATCTTCCTACGAGCAGTACTTC. Its protein product is CASSLDGSSSYEQYF.

This CDR3 reads CASSSTPAGGENQPQHF. CDR3 nucleotides: TGTGCCAGCAGCTCTACCCCAGCAGGGGGGGAGAATCAGCCCCAGCATTTT. This rearrangement joins TRBV7-8 to TRBJ1-5; TRBD1 agrees at 7 bases. The CDR3 is made up of 17 amino acids. Looked up from germline, CDR1 is SGHVS and CDR2 is FQNEAQ. Losses at the gene ends were 4 bases for V and 4 bases for J; bases not matched to a gene: 13. The whole variable domain, remainder taken from reference TRBV7-8 and TRBJ1-5, is GAGVSQSPRYKVAKRGQDVALRCDPISGHVSLFWYQQALGQGPEFLTYFQNEAQLDKSGLPSDRFFAERPEGSVSTLKIQRTQQEDSAVYLCASSSTPAGGENQPQHFGDGTRLSIL.

The chain employs TRBV6-1 and TRBJ2-3, with 12 bases aligning to TRBD2. After removal of 6 bases from V and 4 bases from J, the junction contained 5 bases not matched to a gene. Looked up from germline, CDR1 is MNHNS and CDR2 is SASEGT. This CDR3 is 15 amino acids long. CDR3 bases: TGTGCCAGCAGGGACGGACTAGCGGGACCAGATACGCAGTATTTT. Translation gives CASRDGLAGPDTQYF.

The chain is built from TRBV30 and TRBJ2-1; D not resolved. V was trimmed by 5 bases and J by 2 bases, leaving 16 bases between them. This CDR3 spans 15 amino acids. CDR1 is GTSNPN and CDR2 is SVGIG in the germline V gene (reference sequence). Here the CDR3 DNA reads TGTGCCTGGGTGTCGTTTGGCGGACCCTACAATGAGCAGTTCTTC. Its translation is CAWVSFGGPYNEQFF.

The rearrangement uses TRBV30 and TRBJ1-5; D is unresolved. Germline values: CDR1 GTSNPN, CDR2 SVGIG (reference sequence). V lost 0 bases and J lost 2, with 11 bases in between. CDR3 length: 15 residues. CDR3 loop: CAWSVGSNGNQPQHF. The CDR3 bases are TGTGCCTGGAGTGTAGGCAGCAATGGCAATCAGCCCCAGCATTTT.

The gene calls are TRBV19 and TRBJ1-3; D is uncertain. From germline, CDR1 is LNHDA and CDR2 SQIVND (reference sequence). The V end lost 6 bases, the J end lost 8 bases, and 26 bases lay between the germline ends. The CDR3 loop spans 17 amino acids. CDR3 protein: CASSPVGQLGVLDTIYF. The DNA of the CDR3 is TGTGCCAGTAGCCCCGTGGGCCAACTAGGTGTGTTGGACACCATATATTTT.

The V and J genes are TRBV19 and TRBJ1-4; a possible D gene is TRBD1 (5 bases). V was pared by 5 bases and J by 4 bases, with 14 bases between. Germline CDR1 reads LNHDA; CDR2 reads SQIVND (reference sequence). The CDR3 sequence is 15 residues long. CDR3 DNA: TGTGCCAGTAGTTCCAAGGGCGGGGGTAATGAAAAACTGTTTTTT. It specifies CASSSKGGGNEKLFF.